This TCR beta chain came from a study of shared clonotypes between healthy human individuals. Study outcomes and limitations: Estimated richness values were generally larger in naive subsets than in memory subsets.

Germline CDR1 is LNHDA and CDR2 is SQIVND (reference sequence). The CDR3 is 15 residues long. V lost 0 bases and J 3 bases, leaving 11 bases between the germline ends. With regard to this clone: The antigen remains unidentified.

Authors' data handling: There were no quality scores in the junction-only immunoSEQ sequences, so filtering differed. Produced via immunoSEQ multiplex PCR; TCRdb's table is partial and in-frame only. The DNA gave D and trimming, while V, J and clone size come from that table. The table shows approximately 980,000 clones, with roughly 72% occurring only once. This TCR was sampled from a man aged 18-30 years in good health. The sequencing input was memory CD4+ T cells sorted from blood. Subset defined: CD45RA-negative fraction. The chain links TRBV19 to TRBJ1-2; D unclear. This CDR3 reads CASSIESFGDYGYTF. Written as DNA, the CDR3 is TGTGCCAGTAGTATAGAGTCTTTCGGGGACTATGGCTACACCTTC.